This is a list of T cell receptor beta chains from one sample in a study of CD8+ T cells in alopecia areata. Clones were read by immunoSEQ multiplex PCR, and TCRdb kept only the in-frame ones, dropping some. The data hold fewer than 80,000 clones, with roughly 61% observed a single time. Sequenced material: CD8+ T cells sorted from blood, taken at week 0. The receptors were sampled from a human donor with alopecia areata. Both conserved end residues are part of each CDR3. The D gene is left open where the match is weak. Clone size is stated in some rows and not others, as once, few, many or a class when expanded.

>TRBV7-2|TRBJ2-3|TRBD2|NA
TGTGCCAGCAGCTTCCCCCATAGCGGGAGCAGCACAGATACGCAGTATTTT
CASSFPHSGSSTDTQYF
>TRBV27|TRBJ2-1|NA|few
TGTGCCAGCAGTTTAGACAATGAGCAGTTCTTC
CASSLDNEQFF
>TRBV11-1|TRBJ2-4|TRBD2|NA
TGTGCCAGCAGCTCGACTAGCGGGGGCCGGGGGGCCAAAAACATTCAGTACTTC
CASSSTSGGRGAKNIQYF
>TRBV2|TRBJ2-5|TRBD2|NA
TGTGCCAGCAGTGATCCTAGCGGTTTTCAAGAGACCCAGTACTTC
CASSDPSGFQETQYF
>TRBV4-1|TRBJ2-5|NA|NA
TGCGCCAGCAGCCAAGAAGGGTCTGGGGAGACCCAGTACTTC
CASSQEGSGETQYF
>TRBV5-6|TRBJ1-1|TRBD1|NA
TGTGCCAGCAGCTTAGGGGGCGGGGGAGCTTTCTTT
CASSLGGGGAFF
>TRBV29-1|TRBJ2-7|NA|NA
TGCAGCGTTGAAGTTAGGTACGAGCAGTACTTC
CSVEVRYEQYF
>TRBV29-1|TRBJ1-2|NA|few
TGCAGCGTTGTACCAGGCCCTGGCTACACCTTC
CSVVPGPGYTF
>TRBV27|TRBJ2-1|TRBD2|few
TGTGCCAGCAGCCCTCTATCCCCTCGGGACTACTACAATGAGCAGTTCTTC
CASSPLSPRDYYNEQFF
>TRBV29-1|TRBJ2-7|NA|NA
TGCAGCGTTGAAACAGCCTACGAGCAGTACTTC
CSVETAYEQYF
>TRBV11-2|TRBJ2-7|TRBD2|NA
TGTGCCAGCAGCTCCAAATTAGGACTAGCGGGAGGGAACGAGCAGTACTTC
CASSSKLGLAGGNEQYF
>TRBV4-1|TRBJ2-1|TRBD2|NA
TGCGCCAGCAGCCAACCCGGGACTAACCCCTACAATGAGCAGTTCTTC
CASSQPGTNPYNEQFF
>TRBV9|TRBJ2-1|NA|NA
TGTGCCAGCAGCGTAGGGGCCTGGGGGGCTAGTGGGCATGAGCAGTTCTTC
CASSVGAWGASGHEQFF
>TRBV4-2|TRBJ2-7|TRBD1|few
TGTGCCAGCAGCCGGGGACAGGGTACCTACGAGCAGTACTTC
CASSRGQGTYEQYF
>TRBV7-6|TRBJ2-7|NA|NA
TGTGCCAGCAGCTTTGGAACAGGTTCCTACGAGCAGTACTTC
CASSFGTGSYEQYF
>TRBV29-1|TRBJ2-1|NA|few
TGCAGCGTTGATGGGGGATGGAGATTCTTC
CSVDGGWRFF
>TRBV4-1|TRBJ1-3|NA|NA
TGCGCCAGCAGCCAAGCCTCTGGAAACACCATATATTTT
CASSQASGNTIYF
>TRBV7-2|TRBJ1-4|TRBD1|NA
TGTGCCAGCAGCTCGACCGGGACAGGGAGCGAAAAACTGTTTTTT
CASSSTGTGSEKLFF
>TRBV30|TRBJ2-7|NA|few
TGTGCCTGGAGTTCCCGACGAGTCGAGCAGTACTTC
CAWSSRRVEQYF
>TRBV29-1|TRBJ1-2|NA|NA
TGCAGCGTTGAAGATCTTATCGACAGCCCGGCTAACTATGGCTACACCTTC
CSVEDLIDSPANYGYTF
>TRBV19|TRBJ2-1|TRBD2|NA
TGTGCCAGCGGGACTAGAGGTACCTACAATGAGCAGTTCTTC
CASGTRGTYNEQFF
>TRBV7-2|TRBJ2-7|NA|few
TGTGCCAGCAGCCCCCTCTCCCGGGCCTCCTACGAGCAGTACTTC
CASSPLSRASYEQYF
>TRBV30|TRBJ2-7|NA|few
TGTGCCTGGAGTTCCTCATACGACCTCTACGAGCAGTACTTC
CAWSSSYDLYEQYF
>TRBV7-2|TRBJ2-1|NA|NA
TGTGCCAGCAGCTTCCAGGGTTCCGGTTTTGAGCAGTTCTTC
CASSFQGSGFEQFF
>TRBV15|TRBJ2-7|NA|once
TGTGCCACCAGCTCCTCCGGGCCACTATACGAGCAGTACTTC
CATSSSGPLYEQYF
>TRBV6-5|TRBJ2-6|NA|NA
TGTGCCAGCAGTTGGGGCTTTGGGGCCAACGTCCTGACTTTC
CASSWGFGANVLTF
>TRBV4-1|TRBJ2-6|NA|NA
TGCGCCAGCAGCCAAGGGGGGCTTGGGGCCAACGTCCTGACTTTC
CASSQGGLGANVLTF
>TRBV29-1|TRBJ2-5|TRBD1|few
TGCAGCGTTGAAGAAGCTGATTTAGGGGGCAGAGAGACCCAGTACTTC
CSVEEADLGGRETQYF
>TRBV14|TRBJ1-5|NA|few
TGTGCCAGCAGCCTCTCGGGGCGCAGGGAGCGTCAGCCCCAGCATTTT
CASSLSGRRERQPQHF
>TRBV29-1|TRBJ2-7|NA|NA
TGCAGCGCTGTGGGGGGCCTCGGCGAGCAGTACTTC
CSAVGGLGEQYF
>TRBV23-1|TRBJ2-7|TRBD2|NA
TGTGCCAGCAGCTCAGTAGGACTAGCGGGAGTTCACGAGCAGTACTTC
CASSSVGLAGVHEQYF
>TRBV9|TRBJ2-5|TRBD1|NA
TGTGCCAGCAGCGCCGATTTCGGACAGGGACCGGAGACCCAGTACTTC
CASSADFGQGPETQYF
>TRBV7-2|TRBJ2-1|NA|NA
TGTGCCAGCAGTCCCCGTGCCAGCGGGCAGAAGTACAATGAGCAGTTCTTC
CASSPRASGQKYNEQFF
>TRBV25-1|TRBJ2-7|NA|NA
TGTGCCACAAATTCCGGGTTCAGCGGATCCGAGCAGTACTTC
CATNSGFSGSEQYF
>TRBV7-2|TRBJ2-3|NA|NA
TGTGCCAGCAGCTTAGTTACAAGCACAGATACGCAGTATTTT
CASSLVTSTDTQYF
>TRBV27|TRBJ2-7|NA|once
TGTGCCAGCAGGGGGCTCTACGAGCAGTACTTC
CASRGLYEQYF
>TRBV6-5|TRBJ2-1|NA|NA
TGTGCCAGCAGTTACGGGACGAACTACAATGAGCAGTTCTTC
CASSYGTNYNEQFF
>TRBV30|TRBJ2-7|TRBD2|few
TGTGCCTGGAGTTTAGCGGGAATAGGGGAGCAGTACTTC
CAWSLAGIGEQYF
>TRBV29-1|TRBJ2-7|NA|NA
TGCAGCGTTGAAGAATCCAGGGACAACGAGCAGTACTTC
CSVEESRDNEQYF
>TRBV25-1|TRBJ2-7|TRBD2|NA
TGTGCCAGCAGTGGTACTAGCGGTTACTACGAGCAGTACTTC
CASSGTSGYYEQYF
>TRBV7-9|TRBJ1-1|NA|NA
TGTGCCAGCAGCTTAGACAGGGCCCGGGAAGCTTTCTTT
CASSLDRAREAFF
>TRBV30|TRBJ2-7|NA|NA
TGTGCCTGGAGTATAGGGTTTATTCAGTATGACGAGCAGTACTTC
CAWSIGFIQYDEQYF
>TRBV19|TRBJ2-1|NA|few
TGTGCCAGTGTTCGGGGCAATGAGCAGTTCTTC
CASVRGNEQFF
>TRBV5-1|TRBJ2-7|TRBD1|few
TGCGCCAGCAGTCAGGGGGCGGTCTACGAGCAGTACTTC
CASSQGAVYEQYF
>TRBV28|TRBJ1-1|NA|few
TGTGCCAGCAGTTCTCGTAACTTGAACACTGAAGCTTTCTTT
CASSSRNLNTEAFF
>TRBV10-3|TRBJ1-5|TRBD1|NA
TGTGCCATCAGTGGACAGGGTAATCAGCCCCAGCATTTT
CAISGQGNQPQHF
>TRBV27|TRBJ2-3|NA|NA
TGTGCCAGCAGTTTCTACGGGTCCCTCACAGATACGCAGTATTTT
CASSFYGSLTDTQYF
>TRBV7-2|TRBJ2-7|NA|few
TGTGCCAGCAGCTTATACTGGAGTATCGAGCAGTACTTC
CASSLYWSIEQYF
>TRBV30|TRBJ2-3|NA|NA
TGTGCCTGGAGTGTTGGCACTAGCACAGATACGCAGTATTTT
CAWSVGTSTDTQYF
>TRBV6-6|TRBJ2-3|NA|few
TGTGCCAGCAGTTACACCGGCGAAGCAGCAGATACGCAGTATTTT
CASSYTGEAADTQYF
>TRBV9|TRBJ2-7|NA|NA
TGTGCCAGCAACCTGGGCCAGGCGGGCGACGAGCAGTACTTC
CASNLGQAGDEQYF
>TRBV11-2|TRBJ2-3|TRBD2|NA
TGTGCCAGCAGCGACGGGACTAGCGGGAGAGGAGATACGCAGTATTTT
CASSDGTSGRGDTQYF
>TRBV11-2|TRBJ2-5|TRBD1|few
TGTGCCAGCAGCTTAGATACAGGGGAGCGGGAGACCCAGTACTTC
CASSLDTGERETQYF
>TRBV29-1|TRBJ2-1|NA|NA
TGCAGCGCTAGGGGACACACTAACTCCAATGAGCAGTTCTTC
CSARGHTNSNEQFF
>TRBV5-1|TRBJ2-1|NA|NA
TGCGCCAGCAGCTTGGACTTCCCCTACAATGAGCAGTTCTTC
CASSLDFPYNEQFF
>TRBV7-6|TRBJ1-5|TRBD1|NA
TGTGCCAGCAGCCCACAGGGGGCCCAGCCCCAGCATTTT
CASSPQGAQPQHF
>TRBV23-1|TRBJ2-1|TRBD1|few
TGCGCCAGCAGTCAATCGGACAGGGTATCCTACAATGAGCAGTTCTTC
CASSQSDRVSYNEQFF
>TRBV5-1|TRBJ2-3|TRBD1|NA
TGCGCCAGCAGCCCTCGACAGGGGAACACAGATACGCAGTATTTT
CASSPRQGNTDTQYF